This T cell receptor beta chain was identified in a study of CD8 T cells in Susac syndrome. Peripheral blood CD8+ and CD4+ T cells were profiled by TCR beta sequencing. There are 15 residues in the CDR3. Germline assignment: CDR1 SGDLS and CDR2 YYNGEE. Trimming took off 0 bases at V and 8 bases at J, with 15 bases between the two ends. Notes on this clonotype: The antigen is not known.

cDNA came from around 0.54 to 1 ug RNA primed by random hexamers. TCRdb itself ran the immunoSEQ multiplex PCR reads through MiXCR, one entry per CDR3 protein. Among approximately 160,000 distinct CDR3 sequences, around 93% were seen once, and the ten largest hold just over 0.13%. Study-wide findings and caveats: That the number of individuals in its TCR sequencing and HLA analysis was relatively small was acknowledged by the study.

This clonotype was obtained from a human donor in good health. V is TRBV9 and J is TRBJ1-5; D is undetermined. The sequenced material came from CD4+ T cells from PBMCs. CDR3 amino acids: CASSVEQPAVEPQHF. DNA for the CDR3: TGTGCCAGCAGCGTAGAACAGCCTGCGGTGGAGCCCCAGCATTTT.